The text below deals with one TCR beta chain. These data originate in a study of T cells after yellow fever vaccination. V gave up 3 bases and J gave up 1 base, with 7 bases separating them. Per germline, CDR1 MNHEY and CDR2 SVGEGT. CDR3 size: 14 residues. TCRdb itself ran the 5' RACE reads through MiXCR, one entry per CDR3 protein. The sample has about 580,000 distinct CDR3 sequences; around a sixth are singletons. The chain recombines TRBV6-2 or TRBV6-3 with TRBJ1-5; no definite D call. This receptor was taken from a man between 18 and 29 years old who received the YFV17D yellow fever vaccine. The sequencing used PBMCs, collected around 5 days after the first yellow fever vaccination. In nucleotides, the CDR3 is TGTGCCAGCAGTTATAGGAGAAGCAATCAGCCCCAGCATTTT. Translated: CASSYRRSNQPQHF.